Shown below are 2 T cell receptor beta chains from a single sample sequenced in a study of CD8 T cells in Susac syndrome. A quantity of about 0.5 to 1 ug RNA underwent reverse transcription using random hexamers. A single record per CDR3 protein comes from TCRdb applying MiXCR to the immunoSEQ multiplex PCR reads. The sample holds approximately 170,000 distinct CDR3 sequences, around 93% seen once. The specimen was CD4+ T cells from PBMCs. These receptors all come from a human donor in good health.

This chain links TRBV7-9 with TRBJ2-5; D is unclear. The ends were cut back, 5 bases at V and 5 bases at J, with 18 bases in the middle. The germline V gene encodes CDR1 SEHNR and CDR2 FQNEAQ (reference sequence). The CDR3 is made up of 15 amino acids. The CDR3 protein is CASSPPGGARETQYF. DNA of the CDR3: TGTGCCAGCAGCCCGCCCGGTGGAGCCAGGGAGACCCAGTACTTC.

This chain links TRBV29-1 with TRBJ2-5, with D perhaps matching TRBD1 or TRBD2 (6 bases each). V was trimmed by 1 base and J by 4 bases, leaving 7 bases between them. The germline V gene has CDR1 SQVTM and CDR2 ANQGSEA. This CDR3 comprises 12 residues. This CDR3 reads CSVEGGAETQYF. The DNA of the CDR3 is TGCAGCGTTGAAGGGGGGGCAGAGACCCAGTACTTC.